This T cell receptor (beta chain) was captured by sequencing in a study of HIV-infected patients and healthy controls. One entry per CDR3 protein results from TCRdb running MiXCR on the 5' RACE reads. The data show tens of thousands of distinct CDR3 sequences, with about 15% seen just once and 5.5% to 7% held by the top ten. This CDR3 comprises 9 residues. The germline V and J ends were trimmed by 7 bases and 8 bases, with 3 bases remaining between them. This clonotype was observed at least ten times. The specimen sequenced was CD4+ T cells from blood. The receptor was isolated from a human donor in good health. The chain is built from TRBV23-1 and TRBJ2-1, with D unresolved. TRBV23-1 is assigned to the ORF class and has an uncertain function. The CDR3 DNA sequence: TGCGCCAGCAATTATGAGCAGTTCTTC. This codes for CASNYEQFF.